The TCR beta chain described here comes from a study of T cells in Graves' hyperthyroidism and ophthalmopathy. Findings and caveats of the study: In simple terms, a model built on 13 V-J features told ophthalmopathy apart from stable hyperthyroidism.

Used for diagnoses were clinical symptoms, serum thyroxine and TRAb, thyroid ultrasound and orbital computed tomography. PBMCs were obtained from 9 to 10 ml fresh peripheral blood. Germline loops: CDR1 DFQATT, CDR2 SNEGSKA (reference sequence). Trimming removed 1 base at V and 9 bases at J, with 13 bases between. The CDR3 covers 13 residues. Amplification yielded TCR beta CDR3 regions, with RNA transcripts as the source. With the HTBI primer set, the TCR CDR3 went through a first round of RT-PCR. TCRdb used MiXCR to reprocess the multiplex PCR reads, holding one entry per CDR3 protein. The table lists over 700,000 distinct CDR3 sequences, about two fifths of them singletons. This clonotype has at least ten counts. The antigen is undetermined.

Material: blood. The receptor was isolated from a man aged 18-30 years with Graves' hyperthyroidism. The J gene is TRBJ1-5, the V gene TRBV20-1, with no clear D. The CDR3 nucleotides read TGCAGTGCTAGAGTCTCGGGCCCCGGGCCCCAGCATTTT. Translation: CSARVSGPGPQHF.